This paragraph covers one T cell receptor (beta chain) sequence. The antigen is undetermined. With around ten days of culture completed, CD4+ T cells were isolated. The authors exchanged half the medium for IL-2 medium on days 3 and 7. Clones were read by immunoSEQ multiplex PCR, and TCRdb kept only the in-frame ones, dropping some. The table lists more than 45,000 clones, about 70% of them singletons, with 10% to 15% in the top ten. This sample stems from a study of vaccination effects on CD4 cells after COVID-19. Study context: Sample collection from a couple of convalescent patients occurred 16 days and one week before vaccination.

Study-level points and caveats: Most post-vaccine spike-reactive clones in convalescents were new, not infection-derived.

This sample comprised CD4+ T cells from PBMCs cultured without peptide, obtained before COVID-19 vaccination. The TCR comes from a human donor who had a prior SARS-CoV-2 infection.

In nucleotides, the CDR3 is TGTGCCAGCAGCGTAGCGGGGGGCCTTGGTGAGACCCAGTACTTC. Translating gives CASSVAGGLGETQYF. This sequence joins TRBV9 and TRBJ2-5, with D perhaps matching TRBD2 (7 bases). Germline CDR1 and CDR2: SGDLS and YYNGEE. CDR3 length equals 15 residues. Trimming removed 0 bases from V and 5 bases from J, with 14 bases in between.